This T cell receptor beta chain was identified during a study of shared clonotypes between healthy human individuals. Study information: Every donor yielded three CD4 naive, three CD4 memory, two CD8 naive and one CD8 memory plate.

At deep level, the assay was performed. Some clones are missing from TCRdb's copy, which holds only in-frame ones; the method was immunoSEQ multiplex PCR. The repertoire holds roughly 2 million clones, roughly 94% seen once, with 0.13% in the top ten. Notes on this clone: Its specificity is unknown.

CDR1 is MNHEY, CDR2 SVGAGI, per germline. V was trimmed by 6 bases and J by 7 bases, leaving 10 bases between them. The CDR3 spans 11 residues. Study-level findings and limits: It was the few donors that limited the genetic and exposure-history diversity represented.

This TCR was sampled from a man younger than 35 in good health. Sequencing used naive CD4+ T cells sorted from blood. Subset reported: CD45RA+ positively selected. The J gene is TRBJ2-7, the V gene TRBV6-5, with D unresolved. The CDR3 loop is CASRDGFEQYF. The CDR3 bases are TGTGCCAGCAGGGACGGGTTTGAGCAGTACTTC.